This TCR beta chain came from a study of T cells after yellow fever vaccination (dated by TCRdb to the late 2010s). Study-wide context: The SMART-Seq v4 Ultra Low Input RNA kit was used to prepare libraries from fractions with low cell numbers. To follow T-cell clones before and after both primary and booster YFV17D yellow fever vaccination, bulk TCR alpha and beta repertoires underwent longitudinal sequencing. Two healthy male donors made up the cohort, one aged 18 to 29 years and the other aged 30 to 40 years. Blood samples were taken at several timepoints before and after primary and secondary immunization, and bulk PBMC replicates and cell subsets were isolated. The study at large found these results: FACS-sorted repertoires could contain abundant contaminating clonotypes from the bulk population, so computational filtering was required. A small share of clonotypes occurred in both CD4 and CD8 compartments, likely arising from convergent recombination. Compared with the primary T-cell response, the secondary T-cell response was faster but weaker, reaching its peak on day 5 rather than on day 15. The study included only a couple of donors, which limits how far the findings can be generalized. After the booster, most of the clones that had expanded following primary vaccination were detected again (just under 97% of CD4 and roughly 90% of CD8), which suggests that memory was broadly maintained.

There are a few counts of this clonotype. The antigen it binds to is not known. No per-base quality is available; no much larger clone lies one base away. TCR cDNA was synthesized by 5'RACE template switching, through which a universal primer site and unique molecular identifiers were introduced. cDNA synthesis was primed from both the TCR alpha and TCR beta constant segments. Library amplification involved two PCR steps, and the second step added sample barcodes and sequencing adapters. Sequencing of the libraries was done on either Illumina HiSeq 2500 (2x100 bp) or NovaSeq (2x150 bp). Turning to the authors' computational methods: MIGEC was used to demultiplex reads and collapse the reads into UMI consensus sequences, and MiXCR was used for V(D)J alignment. Vaccine-responding clonotypes were defined with edgeR using replicate PBMC samples, requiring FDR below 0.01 and a log2 fold change above 5 up to day 15. Bulk clonotypes were assigned CD4 or CD8 identity according to which sequenced CD4 or CD8 repertoire held them at higher abundance. The raw public data were reprocessed by TCRdb itself: fastp quality trimming at Q25, MiXCR clonotype calling, in-frame beta chains only. A single entry per CDR3 protein holds the most common genes and DNA from its merged rows. For this entry, the V and J calls and clone size follow TCRdb and not the study's own pipeline. The sample has 450,000 to 600,000 distinct CDR3 sequences on record, roughly 12% of them singletons. In total, the top ten clones hold about an eighth of the sample.

The treatment or condition label here, explained by the study, means: live attenuated yellow fever vaccine strain. At every blood-draw timepoint, two biological replicates of bulk PBMCs were collected. PBMCs were isolated from peripheral blood using a standard Ficoll-Paque protocol. RNA was extracted with TriZol from bulk PBMCs, CD4 and CD8 fractions, and dextramer-positive and dextramer-negative fractions. The source material was PBMCs, sampled on the day of the yellow fever booster vaccination. The TCR originated in a man younger than 40 who received the YFV17D yellow fever vaccine.

The nucleotides are TGTGCCAGCAGTTTATCCCGGCGCGGTACGCAGTATTTT. Translated, this gives CASSLSRRGTQYF. The sequence links TRBV28 to TRBJ2-3, with the D gene call left open. For CDR1 and CDR2, the germline V gene lists MDHEN and SYDVKM. V was cut back by 1 base and J by 8 bases, leaving a gap of 10 bases between them. The CDR3 contains 13 residues, cysteine and phenylalanine counted. Kept here is only the CDR3 DNA, which spans 39 bases and is read in frame from base 1.